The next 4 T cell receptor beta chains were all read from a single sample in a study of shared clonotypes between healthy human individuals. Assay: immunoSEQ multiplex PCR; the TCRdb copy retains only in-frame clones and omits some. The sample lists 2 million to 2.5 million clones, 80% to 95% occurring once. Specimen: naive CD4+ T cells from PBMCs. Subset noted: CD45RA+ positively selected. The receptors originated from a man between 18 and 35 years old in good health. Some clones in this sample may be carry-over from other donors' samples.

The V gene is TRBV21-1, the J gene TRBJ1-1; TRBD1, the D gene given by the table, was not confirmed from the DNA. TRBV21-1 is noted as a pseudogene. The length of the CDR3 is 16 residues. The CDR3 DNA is TGTGCCAGCAGCAACCCGGCGGGACAGAAGAAAACTGAAGCTTTCTTT. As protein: CASSNPAGQKKTEAFF.

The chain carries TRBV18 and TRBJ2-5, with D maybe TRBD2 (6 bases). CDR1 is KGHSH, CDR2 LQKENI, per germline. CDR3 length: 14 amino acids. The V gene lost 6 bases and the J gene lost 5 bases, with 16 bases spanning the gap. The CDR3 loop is CASSRDWGTETQYF. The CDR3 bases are TGTGCCAGCTCTCGGGACTGGGGCACGGAGACCCAGTACTTC. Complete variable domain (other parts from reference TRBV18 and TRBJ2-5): NAGVMQNPRHLVRRRGQEARLRCSPMKGHSHVYWYRQLPEEGLKFMVYLQKENIIDESGMPKERFSAEFPKEGPSILRIQQVVRGDSAAYFCASSRDWGTETQYFGPGTRLLVL.

Here the CDR3 reads CASSPTGQGYGYTF. In nucleotides, the CDR3 is TGCGCCAGCAGCCCGACAGGGCAGGGCTATGGCTACACCTTC. The gene calls are TRBV5-1 and TRBJ1-2; 7 bases fit TRBD1. The CDR3 totals 14 residues. After removal of 4 bases from V and 4 bases from J, the junction contained 7 bases not matched to a gene. Germline CDR1 is SGHRS and CDR2 is YFSETQ.

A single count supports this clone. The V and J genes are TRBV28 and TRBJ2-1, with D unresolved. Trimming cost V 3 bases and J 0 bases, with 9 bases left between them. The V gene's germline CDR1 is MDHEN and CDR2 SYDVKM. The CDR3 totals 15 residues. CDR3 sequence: CASSFSLISYNEQFF. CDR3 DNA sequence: TGTGCCAGCAGTTTTTCTCTTATCTCCTACAATGAGCAGTTCTTC.